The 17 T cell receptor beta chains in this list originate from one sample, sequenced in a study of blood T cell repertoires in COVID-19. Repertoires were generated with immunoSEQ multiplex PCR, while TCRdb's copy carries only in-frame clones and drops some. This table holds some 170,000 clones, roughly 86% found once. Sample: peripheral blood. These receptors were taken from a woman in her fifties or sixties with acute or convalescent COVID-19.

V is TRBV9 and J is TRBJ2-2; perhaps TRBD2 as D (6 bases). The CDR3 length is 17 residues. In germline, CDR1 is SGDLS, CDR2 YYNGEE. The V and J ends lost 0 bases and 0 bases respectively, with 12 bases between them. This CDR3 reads CASSVAGGTSNTGELFF. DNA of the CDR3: TGTGCCAGCAGCGTAGCTGGGGGGACTTCGAACACCGGGGAGCTGTTTTTT.

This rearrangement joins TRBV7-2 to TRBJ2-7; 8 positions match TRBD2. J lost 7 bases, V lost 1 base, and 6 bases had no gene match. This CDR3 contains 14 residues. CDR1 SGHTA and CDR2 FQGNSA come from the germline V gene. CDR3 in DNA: TGTGCCAGCAGCTTAGGGGCTAGCGGGTTTGAGCAGTACTTC. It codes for CASSLGASGFEQYF.

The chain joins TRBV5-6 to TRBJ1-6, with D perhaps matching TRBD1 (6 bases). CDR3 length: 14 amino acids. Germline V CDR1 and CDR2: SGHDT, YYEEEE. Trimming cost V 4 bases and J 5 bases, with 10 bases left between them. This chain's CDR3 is CASSVDRNNSPLHF. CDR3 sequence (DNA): TGTGCCAGCAGCGTGGACAGAAATAATTCACCCCTCCACTTT.

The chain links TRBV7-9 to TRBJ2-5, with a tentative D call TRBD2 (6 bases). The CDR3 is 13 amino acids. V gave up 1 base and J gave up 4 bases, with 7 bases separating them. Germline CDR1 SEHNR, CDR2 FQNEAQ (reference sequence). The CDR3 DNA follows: TGTGCCAGCAGCTTAGAGGGAGGAGAGACCCAGTACTTC. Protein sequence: CASSLEGGETQYF.

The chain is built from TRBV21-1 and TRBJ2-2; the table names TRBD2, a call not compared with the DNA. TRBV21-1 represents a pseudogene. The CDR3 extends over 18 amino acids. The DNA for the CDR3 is TGTGCCAGCAGCAACGTTCTTGAACCGGGAGTGAGCACCGGGGAGCTGTTTTTT. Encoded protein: CASSNVLEPGVSTGELFF.

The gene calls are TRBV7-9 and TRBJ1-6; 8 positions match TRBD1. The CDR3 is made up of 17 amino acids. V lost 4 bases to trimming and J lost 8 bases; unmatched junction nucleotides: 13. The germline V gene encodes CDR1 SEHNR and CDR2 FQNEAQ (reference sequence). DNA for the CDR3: TGTGCCAGCAGCTCCCAGGTTGGGGCAGGGGGCGATTCACCCCTCCACTTT. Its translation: CASSSQVGAGGDSPLHF.

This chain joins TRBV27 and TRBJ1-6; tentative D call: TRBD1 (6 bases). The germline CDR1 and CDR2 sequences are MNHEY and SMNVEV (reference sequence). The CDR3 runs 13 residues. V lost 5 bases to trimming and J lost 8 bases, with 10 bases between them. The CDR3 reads CASSRAGDSPLHF. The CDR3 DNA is TGTGCCAGCAGTCGGGCAGGGGATTCACCCCTCCACTTT.

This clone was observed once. This CDR3 reads CASSQDAVNTGELFF. The DNA of the CDR3 is TGCGCCAGCAGCCAGGATGCAGTCAACACCGGGGAGCTGTTTTTT. This sequence joins TRBV5-1 and TRBJ2-2; D remains unclear. V was clipped by 4 bases and J by 2 bases, with 12 bases between them. CDR1 and CDR2 (germline): SGHRS, YFSETQ. The CDR3 totals 15 residues.

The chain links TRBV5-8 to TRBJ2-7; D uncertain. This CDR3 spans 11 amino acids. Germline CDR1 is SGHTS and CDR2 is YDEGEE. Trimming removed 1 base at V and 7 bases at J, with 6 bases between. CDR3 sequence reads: CASSLPREQYF. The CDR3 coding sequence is TGTGCCAGCAGCTTGCCGAGGGAGCAGTACTTC.

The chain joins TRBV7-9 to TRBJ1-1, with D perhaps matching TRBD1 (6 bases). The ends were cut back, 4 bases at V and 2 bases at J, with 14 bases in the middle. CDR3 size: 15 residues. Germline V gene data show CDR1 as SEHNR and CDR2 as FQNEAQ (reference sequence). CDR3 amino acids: CASSSTGHLNTEAFF. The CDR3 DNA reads TGTGCCAGCAGCTCCACGGGACACCTAAACACTGAAGCTTTCTTT.

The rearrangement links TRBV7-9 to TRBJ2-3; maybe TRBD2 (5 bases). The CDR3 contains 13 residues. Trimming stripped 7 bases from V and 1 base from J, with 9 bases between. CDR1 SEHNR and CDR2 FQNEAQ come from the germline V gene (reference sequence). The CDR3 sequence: CASIKGGTDTQYF. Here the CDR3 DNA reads TGTGCCAGCATTAAGGGAGGCACAGATACGCAGTATTTT.

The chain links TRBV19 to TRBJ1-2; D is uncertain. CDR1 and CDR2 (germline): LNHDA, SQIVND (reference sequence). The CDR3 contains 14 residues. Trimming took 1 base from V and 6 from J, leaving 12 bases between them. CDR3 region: CASSIGAGMDGYTF. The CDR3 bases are TGTGCCAGTAGTATAGGGGCTGGCATGGATGGCTACACCTTC. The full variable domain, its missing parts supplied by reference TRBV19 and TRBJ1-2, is DGGITQSPKYLFRKEGQNVTLSCEQNLNHDAMYWYRQDPGQGLRLIYYSQIVNDFQKGDIAEGYSVSREKKESFPLTVTSAQKNPTAFYLCASSIGAGMDGYTFGSGTRLTVV.

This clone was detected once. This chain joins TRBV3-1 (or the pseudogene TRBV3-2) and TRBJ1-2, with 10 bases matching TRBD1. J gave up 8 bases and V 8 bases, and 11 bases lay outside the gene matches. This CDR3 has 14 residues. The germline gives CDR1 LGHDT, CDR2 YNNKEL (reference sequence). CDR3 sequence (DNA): TGTGCCAGCGGGGCAACCGGGACAGGGGACGGCTACACCTTC. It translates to CASGATGTGDGYTF.

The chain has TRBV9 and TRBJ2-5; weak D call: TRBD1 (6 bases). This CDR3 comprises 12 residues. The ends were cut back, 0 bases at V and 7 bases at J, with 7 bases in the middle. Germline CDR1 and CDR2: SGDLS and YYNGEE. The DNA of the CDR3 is TGTGCCAGCAGCGTAGAACAGGGGACCCAGTACTTC. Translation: CASSVEQGTQYF.

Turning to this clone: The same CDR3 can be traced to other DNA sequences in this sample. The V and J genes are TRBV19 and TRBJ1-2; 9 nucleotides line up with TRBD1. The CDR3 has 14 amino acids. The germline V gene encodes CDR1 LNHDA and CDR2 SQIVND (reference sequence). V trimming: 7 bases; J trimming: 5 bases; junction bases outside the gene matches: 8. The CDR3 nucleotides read TGTGCCAGTACCCCGACAGGGGGAGGGTATGGCTACACCTTC. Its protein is CASTPTGGGYGYTF.

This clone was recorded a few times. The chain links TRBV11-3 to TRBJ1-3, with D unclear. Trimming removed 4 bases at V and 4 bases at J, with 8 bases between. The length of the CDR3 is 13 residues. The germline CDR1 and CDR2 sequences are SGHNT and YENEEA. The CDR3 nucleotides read TGTGCCAGCAGCTCCCTATCGGGAAACACCATATATTTT. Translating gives CASSSLSGNTIYF.

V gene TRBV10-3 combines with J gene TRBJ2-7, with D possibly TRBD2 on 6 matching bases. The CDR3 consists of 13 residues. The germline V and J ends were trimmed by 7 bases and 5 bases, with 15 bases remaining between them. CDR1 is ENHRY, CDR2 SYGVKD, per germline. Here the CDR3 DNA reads TGTGCCATCAACAGACTAGTTGAGGACGAGCAGTACTTC. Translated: CAINRLVEDEQYF.